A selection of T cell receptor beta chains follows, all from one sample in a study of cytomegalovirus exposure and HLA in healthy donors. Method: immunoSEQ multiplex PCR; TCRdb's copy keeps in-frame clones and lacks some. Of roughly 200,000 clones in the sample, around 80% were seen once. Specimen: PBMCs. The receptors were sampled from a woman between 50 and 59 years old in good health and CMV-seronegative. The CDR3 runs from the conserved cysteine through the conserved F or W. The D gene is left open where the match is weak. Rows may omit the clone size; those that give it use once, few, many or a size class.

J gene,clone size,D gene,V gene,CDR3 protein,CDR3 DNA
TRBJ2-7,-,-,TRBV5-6,CASSQIDRYEQYF,TGTGCCAGCAGCCAAATCGACAGATACGAGCAGTACTTC
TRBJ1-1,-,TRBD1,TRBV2,CASRVYDRGNTEAFF,TGTGCCAGCAGAGTATATGACAGGGGGAACACTGAAGCTTTCTTT
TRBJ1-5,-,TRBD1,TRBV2,CASSQQDRNQPQHF,TGTGCCAGCAGTCAACAGGACAGGAATCAGCCCCAGCATTTT
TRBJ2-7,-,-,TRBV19,CASSIRGRTYEQYF,TGTGCCAGTAGTATCAGGGGTAGGACCTACGAGCAGTACTTC
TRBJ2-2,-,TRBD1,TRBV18,CASSPDYSDRTRTGELFF,TGTGCCAGCTCACCCGACTATTCGGACAGGACCCGAACCGGGGAGCTGTTTTTT
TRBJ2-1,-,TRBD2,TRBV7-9,CASNGLAGENEQFF,TGTGCCAGCAACGGGCTAGCGGGTGAGAATGAGCAGTTCTTC
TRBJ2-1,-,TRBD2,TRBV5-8,CASSPPYGAGLLDEQFF,TGTGCCAGCAGCCCCCCCTACGGAGCGGGGCTTCTGGATGAGCAGTTCTTC
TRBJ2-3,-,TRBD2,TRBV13,CASSTKAGADTQYF,TGTGCCAGCAGCACCAAGGCGGGAGCAGATACGCAGTATTTT
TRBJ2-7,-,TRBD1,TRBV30,CAWSVQGGRQYF,TGTGCCTGGAGTGTCCAAGGGGGCAGACAGTACTTC
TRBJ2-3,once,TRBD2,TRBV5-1,CASSWTSGGDKMQYF,TGCGCCAGCAGCTGGACTAGCGGGGGGGATAAGATGCAGTATTTT
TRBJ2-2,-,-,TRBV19,CATKAGRIQTGELFF,TGTGCCACGAAGGCGGGTAGGATTCAAACAGGGGAGCTGTTTTTT
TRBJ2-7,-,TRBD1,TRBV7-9,CASSSTTGGSGEQYF,TGTGCCAGCAGCTCAACCACAGGGGGCTCTGGAGAGCAGTACTTC
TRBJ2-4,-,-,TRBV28,CASRPPGDKNIQYF,TGTGCCAGCAGGCCCCCAGGGGACAAAAACATTCAGTACTTC
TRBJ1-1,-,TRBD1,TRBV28,CASSFEAGGYTEAFF,TGTGCCAGCAGTTTTGAGGCAGGGGGATACACTGAAGCTTTCTTT
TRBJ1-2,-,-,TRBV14,CASSQDLRGGYTF,TGTGCCAGCAGCCAAGATCTGCGGGGTGGCTACACCTTC
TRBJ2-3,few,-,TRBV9,CASSVFGGRDTQYF,TGTGCCAGCAGCGTATTTGGGGGCAGGGATACGCAGTATTTT
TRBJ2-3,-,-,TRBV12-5,CASRDTNLNTQYF,TGTGCTAGTCGGGACACCAATCTGAATACGCAGTATTTT
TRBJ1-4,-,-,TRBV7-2,CASSLVGGVDEKLFF,TGTGCCAGCAGCTTAGTTGGGGGGGTGGATGAAAAACTGTTTTTT
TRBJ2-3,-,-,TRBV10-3,CAISEQSTDTQYF,TGTGCCATCAGTGAGCAGAGCACAGATACGCAGTATTTT
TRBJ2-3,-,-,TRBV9,CASSAKQGTTDTQYF,TGTGCCAGCAGCGCAAAACAGGGTACCACAGATACGCAGTATTTT
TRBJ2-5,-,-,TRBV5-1,CASSIGGTETQYF,TGCGCCAGCAGCATCGGGGGAACCGAGACCCAGTACTTC
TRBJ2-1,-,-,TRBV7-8,CASSLKRAFNNEQFF,TGTGCCAGCAGCTTGAAGAGGGCCTTCAACAATGAGCAGTTCTTC
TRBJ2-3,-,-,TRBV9,CASSVVATSTDTQYF,TGTGCCAGCAGCGTAGTGGCGACTAGCACAGATACGCAGTATTTT
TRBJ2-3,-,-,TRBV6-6,CASRLLSSGDTQYF,TGTGCCAGCAGACTGTTATCCTCGGGAGATACGCAGTATTTT
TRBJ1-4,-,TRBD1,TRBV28,CASSHQGAVEKLFF,TGTGCCAGCTCTCATCAGGGGGCGGTTGAAAAACTGTTTTTT
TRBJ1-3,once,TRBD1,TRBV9,CASSHGTVRSGNTIYF,TGTGCCAGCAGCCACGGGACAGTCCGCTCTGGAAACACCATATATTTT
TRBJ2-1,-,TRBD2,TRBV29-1,CSVDPKDGLAYNEQFF,TGCAGCGTGGACCCCAAGGACGGACTAGCCTACAATGAGCAGTTCTTC
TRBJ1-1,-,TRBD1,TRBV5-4,CASSAGQGRTEAFF,TGTGCCAGCAGCGCAGGACAGGGACGGACTGAAGCTTTCTTT
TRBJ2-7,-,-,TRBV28,CASSSYYEQYF,TGTGCCAGCAGTTCCTACTACGAGCAGTACTTC
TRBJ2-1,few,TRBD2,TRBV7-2,CASSLVTGTIHNEQFF,TGTGCCAGCAGCTTAGTGACTGGGACTATTCACAATGAGCAGTTCTTC
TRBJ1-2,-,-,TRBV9,CASSVFGGASDGYTF,TGTGCCAGCAGCGTTTTTGGGGGCGCTTCTGATGGCTACACCTTC
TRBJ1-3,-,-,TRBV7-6,CASSFVSGDTIYF,TGTGCCAGCAGCTTTGTATCAGGGGACACCATATATTTT
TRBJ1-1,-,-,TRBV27,CASSLREINTEAFF,TGTGCCAGCAGTTTACGAGAGATTAACACTGAAGCTTTCTTT
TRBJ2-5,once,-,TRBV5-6,CASRMTSSETQYF,TGTGCCAGCAGAATGACTAGTTCGGAGACCCAGTACTTC
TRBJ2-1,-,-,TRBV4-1,CASSQFLVLEVFHEQFF,TGCGCCAGCAGCCAATTCCTAGTACTAGAAGTTTTCCATGAGCAGTTCTTC
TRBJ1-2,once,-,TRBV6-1,CASNLDRNYGYTF,TGTGCCAGCAACCTGGACAGAAACTATGGCTACACCTTC
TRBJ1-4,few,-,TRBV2,CASSLSGTTNEKLFF,TGTGCCAGCAGCCTGTCGGGTACAACTAATGAAAAACTGTTTTTT
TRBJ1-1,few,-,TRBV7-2,CASSLNRVGDTEAFF,TGTGCCAGCAGCCTAAACAGGGTGGGTGACACTGAAGCTTTCTTT
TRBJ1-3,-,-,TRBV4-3,CASSQAWGSGNTIYF,TGCGCCAGCAGCCAAGCGTGGGGCAGTGGAAACACCATATATTTT
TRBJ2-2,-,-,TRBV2,CASRGGTGSVGGELFF,TGTGCCAGCCGGGGGGGGACAGGGAGTGTTGGCGGGGAGCTGTTTTTT
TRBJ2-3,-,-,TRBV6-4,CASSDSGTSTDTQYF,TGTGCCAGCAGTGATTCTGGGACTAGCACAGATACGCAGTATTTT
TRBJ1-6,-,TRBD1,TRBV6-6,CASSYPGQVRPLHF,TGTGCCAGCAGTTACCCAGGACAGGTCAGGCCTCTCCACTTT
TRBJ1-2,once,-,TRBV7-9,CASSLVGLTHGYTF,TGTGCCAGCAGCTTAGTTGGGCTTACGCATGGCTACACCTTC
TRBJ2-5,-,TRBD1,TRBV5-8,CASSRRTGGVETQYF,TGTGCCAGCAGTCGGAGGACAGGGGGCGTTGAGACCCAGTACTTC
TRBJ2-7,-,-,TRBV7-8,CASSLRGYGSYEQYF,TGTGCCAGCAGCTTACGAGGGTATGGTAGCTACGAGCAGTACTTC
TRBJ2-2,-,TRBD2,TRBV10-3,CAITSGGGWLFF,TGTGCCATCACTAGCGGAGGAGGGTGGCTGTTTTTT
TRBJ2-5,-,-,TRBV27,CASSFDQGGRHETQYF,TGTGCCAGCAGTTTTGACCAGGGAGGCCGGCACGAGACCCAGTACTTC
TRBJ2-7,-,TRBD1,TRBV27,CASSRGQGSLYEQYF,TGTGCCAGCAGTCGAGGACAGGGGTCCCTCTACGAGCAGTACTTC
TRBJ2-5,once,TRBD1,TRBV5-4,CASSRATGRETQYF,TGTGCCAGCAGCCGGGCGACAGGGCGAGAGACCCAGTACTTC
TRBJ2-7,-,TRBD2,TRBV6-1,CATWESGISYEQYF,TGTGCCACCTGGGAGAGCGGGATCTCCTACGAGCAGTACTTC
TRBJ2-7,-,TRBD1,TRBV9,CASSFRDRGYEQYF,TGTGCCAGCAGCTTCCGGGACAGGGGCTACGAGCAGTACTTC
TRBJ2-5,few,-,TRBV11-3,CASSHGGRGEQETQYF,TGTGCCAGCAGTCATGGGGGCAGGGGGGAACAAGAGACCCAGTACTTC
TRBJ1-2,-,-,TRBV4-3,CASSQDIGGGGYTF,TGCGCCAGCAGCCAAGATATCGGGGGAGGTGGCTACACCTTC
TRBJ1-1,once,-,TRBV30,CAWSLAGNTEAFF,TGTGCCTGGAGCCTCGCCGGGAACACTGAAGCTTTCTTT
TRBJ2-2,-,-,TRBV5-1,CASSLLGQPPLGELFF,TGCGCCAGCAGCTTGTTAGGACAGCCCCCCCTCGGGGAGCTGTTTTTT
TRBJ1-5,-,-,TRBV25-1,CASSELRSYQPQHF,TGTGCCAGCAGTGAATTGCGCTCCTATCAGCCCCAGCATTTT
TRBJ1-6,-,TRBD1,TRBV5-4,CASSSRDSGTNSPLHF,TGTGCCAGCAGCTCTAGGGACAGCGGCACTAATTCACCCCTCCACTTT
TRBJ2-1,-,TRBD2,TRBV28,CASKVGGPYNEQFF,TGTGCCAGCAAGGTGGGAGGGCCCTACAATGAGCAGTTCTTC
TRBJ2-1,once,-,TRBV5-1,CASSLTGGWYNEQFF,TGCGCCAGCAGCTTGACCGGAGGGTGGTACAATGAGCAGTTCTTC